Following are 22 T cell receptor beta chains from one sample sequenced in a study of beta chain features in type 1 diabetes. Expressed TCRB transcripts were sequenced, since all the RNA that had been isolated was reverse transcribed. The assay was immunoSEQ multiplex PCR, and TCRdb's table has in-frame clones only and misses some. This repertoire shows approximately 160,000 clones, roughly 8% found once; its top ten account for about 0.6%. The specimen sequenced was central memory CD4+ T cells from blood. The receptor set was obtained from a man younger than 35 in good health.

The chain couples TRBV30 to TRBJ1-5, with D hard to call. CDR3 length: 13 residues. CDR1 and CDR2 (germline): GTSNPN, SVGIG (reference sequence). V shed 5 bases and J shed 2 bases, with 10 bases lying between them. The CDR3 reads CAWSGRGNQPQHF. The CDR3 DNA is TGTGCCTGGTCCGGGCGGGGCAATCAGCCCCAGCATTTT.

There are a few counts of this clone. The sample has other DNA sequences that encode this CDR3 too. The chain uses TRBV18 and TRBJ2-5; D is undetermined. Trimming took 2 bases from V and 1 from J, leaving 5 bases between them. In germline, CDR1 is KGHSH, CDR2 LQKENI. CDR3 size: 13 residues. The CDR3 spells CASSPGSQETQYF. CDR3 nucleotides: TGTGCCAGCTCACCAGGCTCCCAAGAGACCCAGTACTTC.

This clone was counted ten times or more. V is TRBV7-9 and J is TRBJ2-7, with 13 bases matching TRBD2. Germline V CDR1 and CDR2: SEHNR, FQNEAQ (reference sequence). Trimming took 5 bases from V and 2 from J; bases not matched to a gene: 3. This CDR3 has 15 amino acids. The CDR3 DNA follows: TGTGCCAGCAGCCCCGGACTAGCGGGAGCCTACGAGCAGTACTTC. This encodes CASSPGLAGAYEQYF.

CDR3 region: CASGRGFGNTIYF. CDR3 sequence (DNA): TGTGCCTCAGGGAGGGGGTTTGGAAACACCATATATTTT. V and J are TRBV30 and TRBJ1-3, with D perhaps matching TRBD1 (6 bases). CDR1 and CDR2 (germline): GTSNPN, SVGIG (reference sequence). Trimming stripped 7 bases from V and 3 bases from J, with 13 bases between. The CDR3 is made up of 13 amino acids.

This clone was seen only a few times. The chain has TRBV18 and TRBJ1-2; 8 nucleotides match TRBD1. The CDR3 length is 15 residues. J lost 6 bases, V lost 3 bases, and 9 bases had no gene match. Germline V CDR1 and CDR2: KGHSH, LQKENI. The CDR3 reads CASSPQGAQLDGYTF. CDR3 coding DNA: TGTGCCAGCTCACCCCAGGGGGCTCAATTGGATGGCTACACCTTC.

This clone has just a few counts. The chain has TRBV2 and TRBJ2-7, with a possible D match to TRBD1 (6 bases). Germline CDR1 SNHLY, CDR2 FYNNEI. The V end was cut by 5 bases, the J end by 5 bases, with 19 bases between. CDR3 length: 15 amino acids. The CDR3 DNA reads TGTGCCAGCAGTAAACCCGGGACAAGGTACAACGAGCAGTACTTC. It yields the protein CASSKPGTRYNEQYF.

The rearrangement uses TRBV30 and TRBJ1-3; D is unresolved. CDR1 and CDR2 (germline): GTSNPN, SVGIG (reference sequence). The germline V and J ends were trimmed by 0 bases and 9 bases, with 12 bases remaining between them. The CDR3 runs to 13 residues. CDR3 in DNA: TGTGCCTGGAGTGTAACCTCAGGAGGCACCATATATTTT. Translating gives CAWSVTSGGTIYF.

The chain carries TRBV4-3 and TRBJ2-7, with D possibly matching TRBD2 (6 bases). Germline lookup yields CDR1 LGHNA and CDR2 YSLEER. CDR3 length: 14 residues. Trimming took 4 bases from V and 1 from J, leaving 11 bases between them. The CDR3 reads CASSPDRGSYEQYF. As DNA, the CDR3 is TGCGCCAGCAGCCCAGACCGGGGGTCCTACGAGCAGTACTTC.

J is TRBJ1-5 and V is TRBV28; no definite D call. This CDR3 comprises 11 residues. Germline V CDR1 and CDR2: MDHEN, SYDVKM. With 8 bases removed from V and 9 bases from J, the gap between germline ends came to 11 bases. CDR3: CASGLVWPQHF. CDR3 in DNA: TGTGCCAGCGGACTCGTTTGGCCCCAGCATTTT.

The chain employs TRBV28 and TRBJ2-7; a weak D match, TRBD2 (5 bases). Germline loops: CDR1 MDHEN, CDR2 SYDVKM. This CDR3 is built from 13 residues. V was shortened by 8 bases and J by 3 bases, with 14 bases between the two germline ends. CDR3 nucleotides: TGTGCCAGCGGAGGAGAGAGGGTCTACGAGCAGTACTTC. Amino acids: CASGGERVYEQYF. Complete variable domain (other parts from reference TRBV28 and TRBJ2-7): DVKVTQSSRYLVKRTGEKVFLECVQDMDHENMFWYRQDPGLGLRLIYFSYDVKMKEKGDIPEGYSVSREKKERFSLILESASTNQTSMYLCASGGERVYEQYFGPGTRLTVT.

This clone appeared many times. V usage is TRBV5-4 and J usage is TRBJ1-3; D is unclear. CDR3 length equals 15 residues. V lost 0 bases, J lost 0 bases, and 7 bases lay in between. Germline values: CDR1 SGHNT, CDR2 YYREEE (reference sequence). CDR3 DNA: TGTGCCAGCAGCTTGGGAGGCTCCTCTGGAAACACCATATATTTT. Protein product: CASSLGGSSGNTIYF.

The chain carries TRBV5-6 and TRBJ1-2; D unclear. CDR1 SGHDT and CDR2 YYEEEE come from the germline V gene. This CDR3 contains 13 residues. V was shortened by 4 bases and J by 6 bases, with 13 bases between the two germline ends. As DNA, the CDR3 is TGTGCCAGCAGCAAAATGAGCACCGATGGCTACACCTTC. Residues: CASSKMSTDGYTF.

This clone was counted between two and nine times. The chain recombines TRBV30 with TRBJ2-3; tentatively, D is TRBD2 (5 bases). Germline V gene data show CDR1 as GTSNPN and CDR2 as SVGIG (reference sequence). The V end was cut by 2 bases, the J end by 4 bases, with 13 bases between. This CDR3 comprises 14 residues. CDR3 protein: CAWSLGINADTQYF. CDR3 DNA: TGTGCCTGGAGTCTCGGGATTAACGCAGATACGCAGTATTTT.

The genes are TRBV5-1 and TRBJ2-3, with a tentative D call TRBD1 (6 bases). The CDR3 extends over 14 amino acids. Between the trimmed V and J ends, which lost 4 bases and 3 bases, there was a span of 12 bases. Germline V gene sequence: CDR1 SGHRS, CDR2 YFSETQ. The CDR3 DNA sequence: TGCGCCAGCAGCACACAGGGCGGGACAGATACGCAGTATTTT. Amino acids: CASSTQGGTDTQYF. Complete variable domain (other parts from reference TRBV5-1 and TRBJ2-3): KAGVTQTPRYLIKTRGQQVTLSCSPISGHRSVSWYQQTPGQGLQFLFEYFSETQRNKGNFPGRFSGRQFSNSRSEMNVSTLELGDSALYLCASSTQGGTDTQYFGPGTRLTVL.

This clone has a count of ten or more. V usage is TRBV19 and J usage is TRBJ2-2; weak D call: TRBD1 (5 bases). Per germline, CDR1 LNHDA and CDR2 SQIVND (reference sequence). The CDR3 contains 13 residues. Trimming removed 6 bases from V and 6 bases from J, with 11 bases in between. The CDR3 loop reads CASRSHRPGELFF. The CDR3 nucleotides are TGTGCCAGTAGAAGTCACAGGCCCGGGGAGCTGTTTTTT.

The J gene is TRBJ2-7, the V gene TRBV18; 10 nucleotides line up with TRBD1. CDR1 and CDR2 (germline): KGHSH, LQKENI. V was pared by 0 bases and J by 3 bases, with 5 bases of the junction left unmatched. CDR3 length: 16 amino acids. This CDR3 is CASSPPPGQGNYEQYF. In DNA form, the CDR3 reads TGTGCCAGCTCACCACCGCCGGGACAGGGGAACTACGAGCAGTACTTC.

This clone was seen repeatedly, ten times or more. The V call is TRBV7-9, the J call TRBJ2-2, with 8 bases fitting TRBD1. V gave up 1 base and J gave up 4 bases; unmatched junction bases: 2. CDR3 size: 15 residues. CDR1 and CDR2 from the germline V gene are SEHNR and FQNEAQ (reference sequence). The CDR3 spells CASSLGTGITGELFF. The CDR3 coding sequence is TGTGCCAGCAGCTTAGGGACAGGGATCACCGGGGAGCTGTTTTTT.

This clone was seen more than once but under ten times. The chain carries TRBV9 and TRBJ2-1, with D possibly being TRBD2 (10 bases). The CDR3 runs 20 residues. Germline V lookup: CDR1 SGDLS, CDR2 YYNGEE. Trimming stripped 3 bases from V and 7 bases from J, with 32 bases between. The CDR3 nucleotides read TGTGCCAGCAGCGGAGCCGGGACAGGGTTGGCTAGCGGGAGAGTGAATGAGCAGTTCTTC. It is translated as CASSGAGTGLASGRVNEQFF. The full variable domain, with the rest looked up from reference TRBV9 and TRBJ2-1, is DSGVTQTPKHLITATGQRVTLRCSPRSGDLSVYWYQQSLDQGLQFLIQYYNGEERAKGNILERFSAQQFPDLHSELNLSSLELGDSALYFCASSGAGTGLASGRVNEQFFGPGTRLTVL.

The chain links TRBV7-6 to TRBJ2-1; 7 bases fit TRBD2. Germline V gene data show CDR1 as SGHVS and CDR2 as FNYEAQ. This CDR3 region has 16 residues. V gave up 1 base and J gave up 1 base; unmatched junction bases: 4. The CDR3 sequence: CASSLGASGSYNEQFF. The DNA for the CDR3 is TGTGCCAGCAGCTTAGGGGCTAGCGGTTCCTACAATGAGCAGTTCTTC.

This clone was detected only a few times. The chain employs TRBV30 and TRBJ2-2, with 11 bases identical to TRBD2. Germline CDR1 reads GTSNPN; CDR2 reads SVGIG (reference sequence). CDR3 length equals 16 residues. The V gene end was trimmed by 0 bases and the J gene end by 4 bases; junction bases not matched to a gene: 4. The CDR3 here is CAWSVLAGALTGELFF. The CDR3 nucleotides are TGTGCCTGGAGTGTACTAGCGGGAGCTCTCACCGGGGAGCTGTTTTTT.

This rearrangement joins TRBV2 to TRBJ1-1; 8 positions agree with TRBD1. The germline CDR1 and CDR2 sequences are SNHLY and FYNNEI. The V segment lost 6 bases and the J segment 5 bases; nucleotides outside the gene matches: 5. This CDR3 is 13 amino acids long. The chain's CDR3 is CASRLTGETEAFF. In nucleotides, the CDR3 is TGTGCCAGCAGGCTGACAGGGGAAACTGAAGCTTTCTTT.

This clone was seen only a few times. The chain combines TRBV7-2 with TRBJ2-2; D is perhaps TRBD1 (5 bases). There are 14 residues in the CDR3. Germline CDR1 SGHTA, CDR2 FQGNSA. Trimming took 6 bases from V and 4 from J, leaving 12 bases between them. The CDR3 reads CASRPQGTTGELFF. DNA for the CDR3: TGTGCCAGCAGACCCCAGGGAACCACCGGGGAGCTGTTTTTT.